The present entry profiles one TCR beta chain with its context. Its antigen is not yet known. No base-level quality is on record; no much larger clone is a single base apart. The library was obtained by 5' RACE. The instrument was an Illumina HiSeq 2000. Template switching added a universal primer binding site, and the final cDNA carried a unique molecular identifier that allowed TCR cDNA molecules to be counted accurately. Specific primers in the conserved constant-segment region were used to synthesize first-strand cDNA for TCR alpha and beta chains. To control for contamination, each cDNA library was double barcoded with a SMART-Mk sample barcode plus Illumina barcodes. TruSeq adapter sequences and Illumina sample barcodes were added in two successive PCR steps. TCR alpha and beta cDNA libraries were sequenced on the Illumina HiSeq platform with custom primers. Per the original workflow: Raw reads were processed with MiGEC to extract unique molecular identifiers, and MiXCR was used to determine CDR3 positions. For each individual, recombination models were inferred using an EM algorithm with the repgenHMM and IGoR tools. The tcR package in R was used for shared clonotype analysis, with sharing normalized by the product of cloneset sizes. To study raw recombination free of thymic and clonal selection effects, out-of-frame nonproductive sequences were analyzed. TCRdb trimmed the raw reads at Q25, called clones with MiXCR and kept productive beta chains. Each record represents a unique CDR3 protein, reported with the most common genes and DNA among its rows. TCRdb, not the original authors, processed these V and J calls. The table for this sample lists a few hundred thousand distinct CDR3 sequences; around 9% of them were counted only once. The top ten clones comprise roughly 8.9% of the sample.

Every donor in the study was a healthy Caucasian. Three unrelated non-twin adults were additionally sequenced: a male aged 18 to 30, a male aged 50 to 59 and a female aged 50 to 59. Miltenyi CD45RO+ enrichment and human naive T-cell isolation kits were used to isolate memory (CD45RO+) and naive T cells from PBMC. These data originate in a study of identical twins (dated by TCRdb to between 2015 and 2016). General notes on the study: TCR alpha and beta repertoires from monozygotic twins, unrelated adults of various ages and cord blood were deep-sequenced to test whether fetal clonotypes persist. To rule out contamination, the twin experiments were replicated at different times with different library preparation protocols. The paper's findings and limits, for the study overall: Fewer insertions were carried by abundant cord blood beta clonotypes, a similar but weaker trend appeared in young adult naive repertoires, and no such trend appeared in memory repertoires. Out-of-frame TCR alpha sharing in monozygotic twins was systematically underestimated by recombination models, whereas sharing between unrelated individuals was in agreement with the recombination models. Out-of-frame TCR alpha sequences shared between twins showed an excess of low generation-probability sequences compared with coincidental sharing between unrelated individuals. Because the same donors could not be followed over many years, the conclusions depended on cross-sectional statistical analysis. In beta out-of-frame sequences, excess twin sharing was weaker, because having fewer shared sequences lowered the signal-to-noise ratio. Zero-insertion analyses could be partly confounded by invariant T cells such as MAIT and iNKT, although diverse VJ usage argued against such confounding for most clonotypes.

Input material: naive T cells sorted from blood. Sample cell subset or site, as interpreted from the label and publication: cells isolated with a human naive T-cell isolation kit. The clonotype originates from a woman aged 45-60 years in good health.

The CDR3 reads as follows: CASSVEAGGLETQYF. The DNA sequence is given as TGTGCCAGCAGTGTGGAAGCGGGAGGCTTGGAGACCCAGTACTTC. The receptor chain draws on TRBV6-1 and TRBJ2-5; 9 nucleotides in the junction match TRBD2. Ends trimmed: V by 4 bases, J by 5 bases; bases unmatched to a gene: 8. Inclusive of the bounding cysteine and phenylalanine, the CDR3 is 15 residues long. Here the CDR3 DNA is all that survives: 45 bases in frame from base 1. In the germline V gene, CDR1 corresponds to MNHNS and CDR2 to SASEGT.